This TCR beta chain was found in a study of blood T cell repertoires in COVID-19. This CDR3 has 18 residues. The V gene end was trimmed by 3 bases and the J gene end by 4 bases; junction bases not matched to a gene: 14. Germline assignment: CDR1 MDHEN and CDR2 SYDVKM. Two negative PCRs, clearance, or symptom resolution characterized the recovered Cohort 3 donors. TCRdb keeps only in-frame clones here, not all; method: immunoSEQ multiplex PCR. The profile shows over 120,000 clones, 85% to 90% of them singletons. Specimen: PBMCs or T cells enriched from blood (not recorded which). This receptor was identified in a man between 60 and 75 years old who had recovered from COVID-19. The V gene is TRBV28, the J gene TRBJ1-4; TRBD1 agrees at 7 bases. CDR3 sequence reads: CASSFSSTGDYGNEKLFF. CDR3 coding DNA: TGTGCCAGCAGTTTTTCCTCTACAGGGGATTACGGTAATGAAAAACTGTTTTTT.